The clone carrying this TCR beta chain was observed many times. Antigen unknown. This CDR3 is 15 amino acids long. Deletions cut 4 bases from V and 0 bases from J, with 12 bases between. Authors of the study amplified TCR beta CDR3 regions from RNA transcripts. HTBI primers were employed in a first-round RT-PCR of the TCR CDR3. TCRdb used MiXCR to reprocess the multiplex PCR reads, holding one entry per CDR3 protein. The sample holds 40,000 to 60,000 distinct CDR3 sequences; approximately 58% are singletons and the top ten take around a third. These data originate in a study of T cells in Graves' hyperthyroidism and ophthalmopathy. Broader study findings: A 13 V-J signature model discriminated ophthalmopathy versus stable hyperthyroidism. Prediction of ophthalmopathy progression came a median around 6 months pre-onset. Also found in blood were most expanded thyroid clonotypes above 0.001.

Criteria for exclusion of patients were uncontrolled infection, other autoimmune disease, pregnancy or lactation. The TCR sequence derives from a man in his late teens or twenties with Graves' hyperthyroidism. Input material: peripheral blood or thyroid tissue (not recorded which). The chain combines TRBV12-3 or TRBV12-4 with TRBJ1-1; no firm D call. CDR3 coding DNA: TGTGCCAGCAGTTCCCCATTCCACATGAACACTGAAGCTTTCTTT. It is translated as CASSSPFHMNTEAFF.